A selection of T cell receptor beta chains follows, all from one sample in a study of sequential checkpoint blockade in melanoma. Profiled with immunoSEQ multiplex PCR; TCRdb holds only in-frame clones, not every one. The repertoire holds approximately 5,000 clones, with 20% to 30% as singletons. Sequencing was performed on tumor tissue (inferred from file names), taken from a patient given nivolumab and ipilimumab in sequence. These receptors were collected from a human donor with melanoma. CDR3s include the opening cysteine and the closing phenylalanine or tryptophan. The D gene is left open where the match is weak. Clone size is given for some rows only: seen once, a few or many times, or a class if the clone is expanded.

D	size	V	J	CDR3	DNA
NA	NA	TRBV7-1	TRBJ2-3	CASSVGPADTQYF	TGTGCCAGCAGCGTAGGACCCGCAGATACGCAGTATTTT
TRBD1	NA	TRBV25-1	TRBJ1-6	CASSPRQGNSPLHF	TGTGCCAGCAGTCCCCGACAGGGAAATTCACCCCTCCACTTT
NA	few	TRBV4-1	TRBJ2-5	CASRKLEGSQETQYF	TGCGCCAGCAGGAAACTAGAGGGATCGCAAGAGACCCAGTACTTC
TRBD2	NA	TRBV10-3	TRBJ2-1	CAISEGSGSQNEQFF	TGTGCCATCAGTGAGGGAAGCGGGAGTCAGAATGAGCAGTTCTTC
NA	medium-sized	TRBV6-8	TRBJ2-1	CASSYPASPREQFF	TGTGCCAGCAGTTACCCGGCGAGTCCTCGGGAGCAGTTCTTC
TRBD1	NA	TRBV10-2	TRBJ2-7	CASKDRVAGTYEQYF	TGCGCCAGCAAGGACAGGGTGGCGGGTACCTACGAGCAGTACTTC
TRBD1	few	TRBV11-3	TRBJ1-6	CASSSGDRFSPLHF	TGTGCCAGCAGCTCCGGGGACAGGTTTTCACCCCTCCACTTT
TRBD1	NA	TRBV11-3	TRBJ1-2	CASSLRGQGLRDYGYTF	TGTGCCAGCAGCTTACGGGGACAGGGGCTTAGGGACTATGGCTACACCTTC
NA	few	TRBV5-1	TRBJ2-7	CASSLSPGSSYEQYF	TGCGCCAGCAGCTTGAGTCCGGGTTCCTCCTACGAGCAGTACTTC
TRBD2	NA	TRBV18	TRBJ2-5	CASSSTSGGALETQYF	TGTGCCAGCTCCTCAACTAGCGGGGGGGCCCTGGAGACCCAGTACTTC
TRBD1	NA	TRBV5-1	TRBJ2-7	CASSLGQGPNEQYF	TGCGCCAGCAGCCTAGGACAGGGCCCTAACGAGCAGTACTTC
NA	NA	TRBV12-5	TRBJ2-2	CASTHRDSGELFF	TGTGCCAGTACCCACAGGGATAGCGGGGAGCTGTTTTTT
TRBD2	few	TRBV28	TRBJ2-1	CASSGTSGRAVGPYNEQFF	TGTGCCAGCAGTGGGACTAGCGGGAGGGCCGTCGGCCCCTACAATGAGCAGTTCTTC